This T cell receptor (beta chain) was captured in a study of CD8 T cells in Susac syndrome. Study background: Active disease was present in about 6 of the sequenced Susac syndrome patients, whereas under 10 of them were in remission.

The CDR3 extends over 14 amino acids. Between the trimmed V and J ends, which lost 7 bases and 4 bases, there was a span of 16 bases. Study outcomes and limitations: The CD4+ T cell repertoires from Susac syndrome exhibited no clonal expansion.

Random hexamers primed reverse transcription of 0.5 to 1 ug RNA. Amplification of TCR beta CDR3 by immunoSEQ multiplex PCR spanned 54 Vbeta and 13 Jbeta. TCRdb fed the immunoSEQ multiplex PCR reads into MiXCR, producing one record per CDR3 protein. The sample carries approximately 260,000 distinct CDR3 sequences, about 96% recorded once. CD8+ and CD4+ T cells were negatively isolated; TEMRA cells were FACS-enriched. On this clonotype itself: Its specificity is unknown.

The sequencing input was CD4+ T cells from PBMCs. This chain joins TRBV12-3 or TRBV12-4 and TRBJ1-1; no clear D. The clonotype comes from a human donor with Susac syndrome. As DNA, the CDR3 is TGTGCCAGCAATACGGGATGGCGGAGCACTGAAGCTTTCTTT. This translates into CASNTGWRSTEAFF.